This TCR beta chain derives from a study of blood T cell repertoires in COVID-19. Study-level information: Acute and convalescent COVID-19 specimens originated in the United States, Italy and Spain. The cDNA or gDNA used as material had been derived from T cells, B-cell-depleted T cells, or PBMCs.

In the authors' methods: Quantification of nucleated cells was approximated via reference gene primer amplification. TCRdb keeps only in-frame clones here, not all; method: immunoSEQ multiplex PCR. V and J calls and clone size are copied from that table; D and trimming were computed from the DNA. Here the sample spans 300,000 to 350,000 clones, 89% being singletons. The CDR3 covers 16 residues. CDR1 SEHNR and CDR2 FQNEAQ come from the germline V gene (reference sequence). The V and J ends lost 5 bases and 4 bases, in that order; junction bases with no gene match: 8. The source of this sequence is an older woman with COVID-19, enrolled during active disease. The sequencing input was peripheral blood. This chain connects TRBV7-9 to TRBJ2-2, with 9 bases identical to TRBD1. The CDR3 sequence is CASSIGTGSGTGELFF. Here the CDR3 DNA reads TGTGCCAGCAGCATAGGGACAGGGTCGGGCACCGGGGAGCTGTTTTTT.